This T cell receptor (beta chain) was found in a study of T cell responses to AZD1222 COVID-19 vaccine. Trimming took 5 bases from V and 0 from J, leaving 14 bases between them. The germline gives CDR1 LNHDA, CDR2 SQIVND (reference sequence). CDR3 size: 16 residues. Assay: immunoSEQ multiplex PCR; the TCRdb copy retains only in-frame clones and omits some. The sample shows roughly 84,000 clones, about 83% of them seen only once. This clone occurred once. The chain couples TRBV19 to TRBJ1-3; D remains unclear. Sequencing was performed on peripheral blood, taken 28 days after the second AZD1222 dose. The TCR comes from an adult who received the AZD1222 COVID-19 vaccine. The CDR3 loop is CASSLKALSSGNTIYF. The CDR3 nucleotides read TGTGCCAGTAGTCTAAAGGCCCTGAGCTCTGGAAACACCATATATTTT.